The 28 T cell receptor beta chains in this list originate from one sample, sequenced in a study of T cell changes during pregnancy in multiple sclerosis. The method was immunoSEQ multiplex PCR; TCRdb's version includes in-frame clones alone and lacks a portion of them. This table has tens of thousands of clones, roughly nine tenths appearing once. The input for sequencing was CD4+ T cells from peripheral blood mononuclear cells, taken in the first trimester of pregnancy. The receptors derive from a female donor with multiple sclerosis, enrolled in a pregnancy study.

The V and J genes are TRBV29-1 and TRBJ1-1, with TRBD1 matching over 9 bases. The CDR3 extends over 14 amino acids. Germline lookup yields CDR1 SQVTM and CDR2 ANQGSEA. The V segment lost 4 bases and the J segment 11 bases; nucleotides outside the gene matches: 14. CDR3 bases: TGCAGCGTTGGGAGGGACAGGGACCCGATAAGTGCTTTCTTT. It encodes CSVGRDRDPISAFF.

This chain uses TRBV27 with TRBJ2-7, with 8 nucleotides matching TRBD1. Germline V gives CDR1 MNHEY, CDR2 SMNVEV (reference sequence). The CDR3 loop spans 14 amino acids. V lost 4 bases, J lost 2 bases, and 4 bases stayed unmatched. This chain's CDR3 is CASSSSRGPYEQYF. The DNA for the CDR3 is TGTGCCAGCAGTTCGTCCAGGGGGCCCTACGAGCAGTACTTC.

The chain combines TRBV29-1 with TRBJ2-3; 12 bases match TRBD2. The CDR3 extends over 16 amino acids. Germline CDR1 and CDR2: SQVTM and ANQGSEA. V lost 6 bases and J lost 3; bases outside the gene matches: 10. The CDR3 DNA reads TGCAGCGTCGAACCGGGACTAGCGGGCCTAACAGATACGCAGTATTTT. It specifies CSVEPGLAGLTDTQYF.

The rearrangement links TRBV28 to TRBJ1-2; D is possibly TRBD1 (6 bases). Trimming took 6 bases from V and 2 from J, leaving 13 bases between them. The length of the CDR3 is 14 residues. Germline lookup yields CDR1 MDHEN and CDR2 SYDVKM. The CDR3 protein is CASRPGTGNYGYTF. In DNA form, the CDR3 reads TGTGCCAGCAGACCCGGCACAGGGAACTATGGCTACACCTTC.

The chain couples TRBV6-5 to TRBJ2-7; 9 bases align to TRBD2. Trimming removed 7 bases from V and 1 base from J; junction bases left unmatched: 8. From germline, CDR1 is MNHEY and CDR2 SVGAGI. The CDR3 has 15 amino acids. The CDR3 sequence is CASTMGAGGSYEQYF. Written as DNA, the CDR3 is TGTGCCAGCACCATGGGAGCGGGAGGATCCTACGAGCAGTACTTC.

The count of this clone is one. The CDR3 protein is CASSEGSSGRGEQYF. The CDR3, as DNA: TGTGCCAGCAGTGAAGGGTCCAGCGGGAGAGGGGAGCAGTACTTC. V and J are TRBV6-1 and TRBJ2-7; 8 nucleotides agree with TRBD2. Trimming took 1 base from V and 7 from J; bases not matched to a gene: 9. CDR1 is MNHNS and CDR2 is SASEGT in the germline V gene. The CDR3 is 15 residues long.

This clone was seen only once. The chain recombines TRBV28 with TRBJ2-7; D is perhaps TRBD2 (6 bases). The length of the CDR3 is 14 residues. CDR1 MDHEN and CDR2 SYDVKM come from the germline V gene. V lost 6 bases to trimming and J lost 2 bases, with 14 bases between them. Here the CDR3 reads CASSPRGFTYEQYF. For the CDR3, the DNA is TGTGCCAGCAGCCCGCGGGGCTTCACCTACGAGCAGTACTTC.

The chain carries TRBV5-1 and TRBJ2-1, with D possibly TRBD1 on 6 matching bases. Trimming took 1 base from V and 8 from J, leaving 7 bases between them. Germline loops: CDR1 SGHRS, CDR2 YFSETQ. This CDR3 contains 12 residues. Written as DNA, the CDR3 is TGCGCCAGCAGCTTGACAGGGCATGAGCAGTTCTTC. It specifies CASSLTGHEQFF.

The V gene is TRBV29-1, the J gene TRBJ2-5, with 8 bases matching TRBD1. The V and J ends lost 4 bases and 5 bases, in that order; junction bases with no gene match: 6. CDR3 length equals 13 residues. CDR1 is SQVTM, CDR2 ANQGSEA, per germline. The CDR3 DNA reads as TGCAGCGTTGGGGACAGGCAAGGGGAGACCCAGTACTTC. It translates to CSVGDRQGETQYF.

The rearrangement joins TRBV7-3 to TRBJ2-7, with 9 bases aligning to TRBD1. The CDR3 loop spans 15 amino acids. Germline trimming cut 5 bases from V and 7 bases from J; bases unmatched to any gene: 12. Germline V lookup: CDR1 SGHTA, CDR2 FQGTGA. CDR3: CASSPIGTGLGEQYF. CDR3 sequence (DNA): TGTGCCAGCAGCCCGATAGGGACAGGGTTGGGGGAGCAGTACTTC.

This chain connects TRBV7-3 to TRBJ2-3, with 15 nucleotides matching TRBD2. CDR1 is SGHTA and CDR2 is FQGTGA in the germline V gene. With 4 bases clipped from V and 3 bases from J, the junction kept 8 bases outside the gene matches. The CDR3 covers 18 residues. The CDR3 sequence: CASSYGGLAGGPTDTQYF. CDR3 in DNA: TGTGCCAGCAGCTACGGCGGACTAGCGGGAGGGCCAACAGATACGCAGTATTTT. The full variable domain, rest sourced from reference TRBV7-3 and TRBJ2-3, is GAGVSQTPSNKVTEKGKYVELRCDPISGHTALYWYRQSLGQGPEFLIYFQGTGAADDSGLPNDRFFAVRPEGSVSTLKIQRTERGDSAVYLCASSYGGLAGGPTDTQYFGPGTRLTVL.

The V and J genes are TRBV2 and TRBJ2-7; 8 bases line up with TRBD1. The CDR3 length is 15 residues. V was clipped by 7 bases and J by 9 bases; unmatched bases: 17. Germline lookup yields CDR1 SNHLY and CDR2 FYNNEI. The CDR3 spells CASNSHGTGNLGQYF. The CDR3 nucleotides read TGTGCCAGCAACTCCCACGGGACAGGAAATTTAGGGCAGTACTTC.

The chain uses TRBV5-1 and TRBJ2-6; 8 positions agree with TRBD1. CDR3 length equals 16 residues. The ends lost 4 bases at V and 7 bases at J; junction bases unmatched: 10. CDR1 is SGHRS, CDR2 YFSETQ, per germline. CDR3 in DNA: TGCGCCAGCAGCCCCGGGACAGGTCAAAGAGCCAACGTCCTGACTTTC. Translated, it gives CASSPGTGQRANVLTF.

The rearrangement uses TRBV19 and TRBJ2-3, with TRBD1 matching 7 bases. Trimming cost V 5 bases and J 4 bases; bases outside gene matches: 6. The CDR3 totals 14 residues. Germline V lookup: CDR1 LNHDA, CDR2 SQIVND (reference sequence). Here the CDR3 reads CASSAGTVADTQYF. CDR3 nucleotide sequence: TGTGCCAGTAGTGCCGGGACAGTAGCAGATACGCAGTATTTT. The full variable domain, its missing parts supplied by reference TRBV19 and TRBJ2-3, is DGGITQSPKYLFRKEGQNVTLSCEQNLNHDAMYWYRQDPGQGLRLIYYSQIVNDFQKGDIAEGYSVSREKKESFPLTVTSAQKNPTAFYLCASSAGTVADTQYFGPGTRLTVL.

Regarding this clone: No conserved phenylalanine or tryptophan is present at the end of the CDR3, so a read error is the likely explanation. No DNA is shown, since the ends of the CDR3 on it are uncertain; the CDR3 is the one TCRdb lists. CDR3 residues: CASSHSTVRV. The rearrangement links TRBV23-1 to TRBJ1-4. TRBV23-1 is marked as an open reading frame, function uncertain. The CDR3 contains 10 residues when both ends are counted.

V is TRBV5-1 and J is TRBJ2-3; D gene ambiguous. Germline V CDR1 and CDR2: SGHRS, YFSETQ. Between the trimmed V and J ends, which lost 5 bases and 0 bases, there was a span of 16 bases. This CDR3 is 16 amino acids long. Written as DNA, the CDR3 is TGCGCCAGCAGTCCGTCGAAACAGTCTAGCACAGATACGCAGTATTTT. Protein sequence: CASSPSKQSSTDTQYF.

The rearrangement links TRBV7-2 to TRBJ2-3; possible D gene TRBD1, 5 bases. The CDR3 has 14 residues. Germline assignment: CDR1 SGHTA and CDR2 FQGNSA. V lost 5 bases, J lost 1 base, and 10 bases lay in between. In DNA, the CDR3 is TGTGCCAGCAGCCGAGACAGACGCACAGATACGCAGTATTTT. Translation: CASSRDRRTDTQYF.

This chain uses TRBV2 with TRBJ2-1, with 13 bases fitting TRBD2. V was clipped by 5 bases and J by 8 bases; unmatched bases: 6. CDR1 SNHLY and CDR2 FYNNEI come from the germline V gene. This CDR3 has 15 amino acids. In nucleotides, the CDR3 is TGTGCCAGCAGTACTAGCGGGGGGGGACTCCATGAGCAGTTCTTC. Amino acid sequence: CASSTSGGGLHEQFF.

This rearrangement joins TRBV11-3 to TRBJ1-1; D gene uncertain. V gave up 3 bases and J gave up 3 bases, with 8 bases separating them. The CDR3 is made up of 13 amino acids. Germline V gives CDR1 SGHNT, CDR2 YENEEA. CDR3 amino acids: CASSFMSDTEAFF. CDR3 DNA sequence: TGTGCCAGCAGCTTTATGTCAGACACTGAAGCTTTCTTT.

The chain couples TRBV5-5 to TRBJ2-7; tentatively, D is TRBD1 (5 bases). This CDR3 contains 13 residues. V was shortened by 4 bases and J by 5 bases, with 13 bases between the two germline ends. Germline lookup yields CDR1 SGHKS and CDR2 YYEKEE (reference sequence). DNA of the CDR3: TGTGCCAGCAGCCCACCAGGGTTCGACGAGCAGTACTTC. This translates into CASSPPGFDEQYF.

This clone was counted a single time. The chain employs TRBV18 and TRBJ1-2; D not resolved. Trimming took 2 bases from V and 6 from J, leaving 10 bases between them. This CDR3 contains 13 residues. Germline CDR1 KGHSH, CDR2 LQKENI. The CDR3 is CASSPAAGDGYTF. CDR3 bases: TGTGCCAGCTCACCAGCTGCAGGCGATGGCTACACCTTC.

This chain connects TRBV5-6 to TRBJ2-1, with 8 bases aligning to TRBD2. The CDR3 runs 18 residues. Germline V lookup: CDR1 SGHDT, CDR2 YYEEEE. The V and J ends lost 1 base and 5 bases, in that order; junction bases with no gene match: 14. The chain's CDR3 is CASSLLRASGPQHNEQFF. CDR3 DNA sequence: TGTGCCAGCAGCTTGCTACGGGCTAGCGGGCCGCAGCACAATGAGCAGTTCTTC.

CDR3 nucleotide sequence: TGCGCCAGCAGCCAGGTCAATACAGGAAACACCATATATTTT. It codes for CASSQVNTGNTIYF. The chain uses TRBV4-3 and TRBJ1-3; D is unresolved. Per germline, CDR1 LGHNA and CDR2 YSLEER. Trimming removed 3 bases from V and 4 bases from J, with 10 bases in between. There are 14 residues in the CDR3.

This chain joins TRBV2 and TRBJ2-7; D gene unclear. The CDR3 length is 13 residues. Germline V CDR1 and CDR2: SNHLY, FYNNEI. The germline V and J ends were trimmed by 6 bases and 6 bases, with 15 bases remaining between them. The CDR3 spells CASSVKLLGEQYF. The CDR3 DNA reads TGTGCCAGCAGCGTAAAACTATTAGGCGAGCAGTACTTC.

This chain links TRBV6-6 with TRBJ1-5; D is perhaps TRBD1 (6 bases). Trimming removed 2 bases at V and 6 bases at J, with 11 bases between. The germline gives CDR1 MNHNY, CDR2 SVGAGI (reference sequence). The CDR3 totals 14 residues. CDR3 in amino acids: CASSYAGASQPQHF. The CDR3 DNA reads as TGTGCCAGCAGTTACGCGGGGGCGTCTCAGCCCCAGCATTTT.

The genes are TRBV11-2 and TRBJ1-3; D is unresolved. Germline-derived CDR1 and CDR2 are SGHAT and FQNNGV. This CDR3 comprises 13 residues. The V end was cut by 3 bases, the J end by 2 bases, with 5 bases between. This chain's CDR3 is CASSLFTGNTIYF. In DNA form, the CDR3 reads TGTGCCAGCAGCTTGTTCACTGGAAACACCATATATTTT.

This clone was observed once. The J gene is TRBJ1-1, the V gene TRBV2, with D possibly matching TRBD1 (5 bases). CDR1 and CDR2 from the germline V gene are SNHLY and FYNNEI. Trimming stripped 7 bases from V and 4 bases from J, with 16 bases between. There are 14 residues in the CDR3. CDR3: CASTPQGWGTEAFF. In DNA, the CDR3 is TGTGCCAGCACACCCCAGGGATGGGGCACTGAAGCTTTCTTT.

The chain is built from TRBV30 and TRBJ1-1, with D unresolved. The CDR3 runs to 15 residues. V was clipped by 2 bases and J by 4 bases, with 17 bases between them. Germline V gene lookup returns CDR1 GTSNPN and CDR2 SVGIG (reference sequence). CDR3 sequence: CAWSLYSKGSTEAFF. Written as DNA, the CDR3 is TGTGCCTGGAGTTTATACTCAAAAGGGAGCACTGAAGCTTTCTTT.